This is a list of T cell receptor beta chains from one sample in a study of T cell repertoires in cytomegalovirus infection. A single record per CDR3 protein comes from TCRdb applying MiXCR to the reads. The data show 270,000 or so distinct CDR3 sequences, with 15% to 20% seen just once and around half held by the top ten. Sequencing was done on a sample of CD8+ T cells from PBMCs. All receptors come from a human donor in good health (CMV status not recorded). Some clones in this sample may be carry-over from other donors' samples. Each CDR3 is given with its conserved first and last residue. Each record gives: CDR3 protein, CDR3 DNA, D gene, clone size, V gene, J gene. D genes are given only for firm matches. The listing skips clone size in some rows; elsewhere it reads once, few, many or a size class.

CASSDGPGYGTGELFF	TGTGCCAGCAGTGACGGGCCTGGCTACGGCACCGGGGAGCTGTTTTTT	-	once	TRBV6-4	TRBJ2-2
CASSYGFNEQYF	TGTGCCAGCAGTTACGGTTTTAACGAGCAGTACTTC	-	few	TRBV6-2/TRBV6-3	TRBJ2-7
CASSSTPGNNEKLFF	TGTGCCAGCAGTTCAACGCCAGGGAATAATGAAAAACTGTTTTTT	-	many	TRBV6-5	TRBJ1-4
CASSPRDSSYEQYF	TGTGCCAGCAGCCCCCGGGATAGCTCCTACGAGCAGTACTTC	-	-	TRBV6-1	TRBJ2-7
CASSLDQGKNTEAFF	TGCGCCAGCAGCTTGGATCAGGGAAAGAACACTGAAGCTTTCTTT	-	-	TRBV5-1	TRBJ1-1
CASSMYSTTNEKLFF	TGTGCCAGTAGTATGTACAGCACAACTAATGAAAAACTGTTTTTT	-	few	TRBV19	TRBJ1-4
CASSLLIEQWDRENGEQYF	TGTGCCAGCAGCTTATTAATAGAACAATGGGACAGGGAAAACGGCGAGCAGTACTTC	TRBD1	many	TRBV7-6	TRBJ2-7
CASSPRALYEQYF	TGTGCCAGCAGTCCCCGGGCTCTATACGAGCAGTACTTC	-	few	TRBV28	TRBJ2-7
CSARGTTHYGYTF	TGCAGTGCCCGGGGGACAACTCACTATGGCTACACCTTC	-	-	TRBV20-1	TRBJ1-2
CASSALGGLDTGELFF	TGTGCCAGCAGCGCCCTAGGGGGGTTGGACACCGGGGAGCTGTTTTTT	-	many	TRBV7-6	TRBJ2-2
CASSLFRDSEAFF	TGTGCCAGCAGCTTATTCCGGGACAGTGAAGCTTTCTTT	TRBD1	many	TRBV7-9	TRBJ1-1
CSAVDREAYEQYF	TGCAGTGCTGTAGACAGGGAGGCCTACGAGCAGTACTTC	-	-	TRBV20-1	TRBJ2-7
CASSSQDRLNTGELFF	TGTGCCAGCAGCTCACAGGACAGACTGAACACCGGGGAGCTGTTTTTT	-	few	TRBV7-9	TRBJ2-2
CASSSTPTGSEQYF	TGTGCCAGCAGCTCTACCCCAACAGGGAGTGAGCAGTACTTC	-	few	TRBV11-2	TRBJ2-7
CASSVGTGRETQYF	TGTGCCAGCAGCGTCGGGACAGGGCGGGAGACCCAGTACTTC	TRBD1	few	TRBV13	TRBJ2-5
CASSLEDGEAFF	TGTGCCAGCAGCTTGGAAGACGGTGAAGCTTTCTTT	-	-	TRBV5-6	TRBJ1-1
CASSLAGGGEKLFF	TGTGCCAGCAGCTTAGCAGGAGGAGGTGAAAAACTGTTTTTT	-	many	TRBV7-6	TRBJ1-4
CASSRQADPRYNEQFF	TGTGCCAGCAGCCGACAGGCGGATCCCCGTTACAATGAGCAGTTCTTC	-	-	TRBV11-2	TRBJ2-1
CASSFRRTDTDTQYF	TGTGCCAGCAGCTTTCGCCGGACAGACACAGATACGCAGTATTTT	-	many	TRBV7-9	TRBJ2-3
CASSRGEWDSNQPQHF	TGTGCCAGCAGTCGAGGGGAATGGGATAGCAATCAGCCCCAGCATTTT	-	-	TRBV12-3/TRBV12-4	TRBJ1-5
CASSKRRISYEQYF	TGTGCCAGCAGTAAACGACGGATCTCCTACGAGCAGTACTTC	-	few	TRBV6-5	TRBJ2-7
CASSPRDRVDNEQFF	TGTGCCAGCAGCCCCCGGGACAGGGTGGACAATGAGCAGTTCTTC	TRBD1	many	TRBV7-2	TRBJ2-1
CASSWNTGKNSYEQYF	TGTGCCAGCAGCTGGAACACCGGCAAAAACTCCTACGAGCAGTACTTC	-	-	TRBV7-6	TRBJ2-7
CSVGAGSDTEAFF	TGCAGCGTTGGTGCCGGGTCCGACACTGAAGCTTTCTTT	-	few	TRBV29-1	TRBJ1-1
CASSPDRVAYEQYF	TGTGCCAGCAGCCCGGACAGGGTCGCCTACGAGCAGTACTTC	TRBD1	few	TRBV5-6	TRBJ2-7
CASSWEGPANNEQFF	TGTGCCAGCAGCTGGGAAGGGCCGGCAAACAATGAGCAGTTCTTC	-	many	TRBV7-2	TRBJ2-1
CASSEGDRGNTEAFF	TGTGCCAGCAGTGAAGGGGACAGGGGGAACACTGAAGCTTTCTTT	TRBD1	many	TRBV25-1	TRBJ1-1
CASSTIPGPNTEAFF	TGTGCCAGCAGCACAATTCCGGGACCGAACACTGAAGCTTTCTTT	-	-	TRBV5-5	TRBJ1-1
CARFWGDRGQGSTDTQYF	TGTGCCCGATTCTGGGGAGACAGGGGCCAAGGTAGCACAGATACGCAGTATTTT	TRBD1	-	TRBV19	TRBJ2-3
CSVEAAGSSYEQYF	TGCAGCGTTGAAGCAGCCGGGTCCTCCTACGAGCAGTACTTC	-	-	TRBV29-1	TRBJ2-7